This T cell receptor beta chain was identified in a study of neoadjuvant anti-PD-1 for oral cavity cancer. General study results and limits: PBMC Gini-index clonality exceeded responders' in non-responders post-nivolumab.

In this sample, this clone turned up a few times. The antigen is undetermined. The germline V gene encodes CDR1 MGHDK and CDR2 SYGVNS. The CDR3 contains 15 residues. Trimming removed 6 bases at V and 3 bases at J, with 17 bases between. The data were produced by immunoSEQ multiplex PCR, yet TCRdb's version contains in-frame clones alone and is incomplete. The sample has 17,000 or so clones; approximately 70% are singletons. The chain uses TRBV25-1 and TRBJ1-1; D call uncertain. This clonotype was sampled from a person between 40 and 80 years old with oral cavity squamous cell carcinoma. This specimen was PBMCs, taken before nivolumab (anti-PD-1) treatment. In DNA, the CDR3 is TGTGCCAGCAGAGGATTTCAATCTGGGGACACTGAAGCTTTCTTT. Amino acid sequence: CASRGFQSGDTEAFF.